This entry is about one TCR beta chain. In this sample, this clonotype turned up once. There is no known antigen for this receptor. No much larger clone exists at a distance of one base, and base qualities are not known. A solitary read yields weak support. RNA was extracted using the RNeasy kit, and 0.5 to 1 microgram was reverse transcribed with random hexamers. TCR beta CDR3 regions were amplified with the immunoSEQ multiplex PCR assay covering 54 Vbeta and 13 Jbeta segments. To correct PCR amplification bias, a synthetic template baseline was used for both primer optimization and computational correction. The study's processing was this. Reads were annotated to V, D and J genes according to IMGT and were analyzed with immunoSEQ Analyzer, with only productive sequences retained. Clonality was calculated as one minus the Shannon entropy normalized by log2 of the number of productive unique sequences. For each patient and control, public and private clones were evaluated within the 100 most prevalent clones. Clones were defined as Susac-specific when absent from the healthy and MS cohorts, from 1,000 to 1,100 published viral clones and from other ImmuneACCESS disease sequences. The public reads were reanalyzed by TCRdb: fastp trimming at Q25, MiXCR alignment, in-frame beta chains only. CDR3 protein sequences are deduplicated, and each keeps its most common genes and DNA. TCRdb assigned the V and J calls; the authors' analysis was not used. The sample table holds about 200,000 distinct CDR3 sequences, of which 91% were seen once. Approximately 0.086% of the sample comes from the top ten.

The data stem from a study of CD8 T cells in Susac syndrome (dated 2019 in TCRdb). Describing the broader study: Of the Susac syndrome patients who were sequenced, about eight were in clinical remission while about 6 had clinically active disease. At the time of blood withdrawal, Susac syndrome patients were either therapy-naive, taking corticosteroids (with some also receiving IVIg), or on IVIg alone. Repertoire sequencing was used to test whether CD8+ T cell activation and differentiation in Susac syndrome was antigen driven. Broad study findings and their caveats: In patients with Susac syndrome, the CD4+ T cell repertoire showed no detectable clonal expansion. The number of individuals in the TCR sequencing and HLA analysis was acknowledged as relatively small.

Including cysteine and phenylalanine, the CDR3 has 16 amino acids. This entry keeps only the CDR3 DNA: 48 bases, framed from base 1. Sequences SGHRS (CDR1) and YFSETQ (CDR2) are obtained from the germline V gene. V is shortened by 3 bases, J by 1 base, and the region joining them spans 15 bases. Peripheral blood CD8+ and CD4+ T cells from healthy donors, Susac syndrome patients and multiple sclerosis patients were profiled by high-throughput TCR beta sequencing. The Susac syndrome patients fulfilled recently defined diagnostic criteria for either definite or probable disease. Bulk CD8+ and CD4+ T cells were purified magnetically by negative isolation, whereas CD8+ TEMRA cells were enriched by FACS. Blood was collected in EDTA tubes and processed within 24 hours, with PBMCs isolated through density gradient centrifugation. PBMCs intended for TCR sequencing were cryopreserved in liquid nitrogen and thawed later in a water bath at 37 degrees C. A purity of at least 90% was achieved for sorted or isolated CD4+, CD8+ and CD8+ TEMRA cells.

The V and J genes are TRBV5-1 and TRBJ2-3; the D segment is perhaps TRBD1 or TRBD2, each sharing 5 matched bases. Source material: CD4+ T cells from PBMCs. The TCR was taken from a human donor with Susac syndrome. The sequence in DNA is TGCGCCAGCAGCTCCACCGGGACCGAACGCACAGATACGCAGTATTTT. This gives the protein CASSSTGTERTDTQYF.